This record covers a single T cell receptor beta chain. This specimen comes from a study of identical twins. The ends were cut back, 6 bases at V and 3 bases at J, with 9 bases in the middle. The CDR3 extends over 12 amino acids. From germline, CDR1 is DFQATT and CDR2 SNEGSKA (reference sequence). MiXCR was run by TCRdb on the 5' RACE reads, yielding one entry per CDR3 protein. The table shows about 240,000 distinct CDR3 sequences, with 6% to 8% occurring only once. The sample was also linked to a second study, of yellow fever vaccine responses in identical twins.

The material sequenced was CD8+ T cells sorted from blood. This sequence was found in a woman aged 18-29 years in good health. The chain joins TRBV20-1 to TRBJ1-3, with D possibly matching TRBD1 (5 bases). The CDR3 reads CSAGDGGNTIYF. In nucleotides, the CDR3 is TGCAGTGCCGGGGACGGTGGAAACACCATATATTTT.